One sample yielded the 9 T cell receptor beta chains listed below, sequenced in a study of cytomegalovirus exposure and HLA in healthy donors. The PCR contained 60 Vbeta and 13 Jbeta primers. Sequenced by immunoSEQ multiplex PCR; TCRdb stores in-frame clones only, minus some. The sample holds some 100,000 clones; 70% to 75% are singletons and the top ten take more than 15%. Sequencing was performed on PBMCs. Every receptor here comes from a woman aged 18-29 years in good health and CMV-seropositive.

The CDR3 sequence: CASGQDLSNQPQHF. The CDR3 nucleotides are TGTGCTAGTGGTCAGGATTTAAGCAATCAGCCCCAGCATTTT. The chain carries TRBV12-5 and TRBJ1-5, with no clear D. The CDR3 has 14 residues. CDR1 is LGHNT and CDR2 is FRNRAP in the germline V gene. Trimming left V 5 bases short and J 1 base short, with 9 bases between.

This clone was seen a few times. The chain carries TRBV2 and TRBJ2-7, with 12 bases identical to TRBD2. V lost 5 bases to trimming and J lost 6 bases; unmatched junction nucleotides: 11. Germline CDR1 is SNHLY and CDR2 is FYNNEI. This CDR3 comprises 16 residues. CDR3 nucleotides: TGTGCCAGCAGTTTCGGGGCTAGCGGGAGGGCCAGCGAGCAGTACTTC. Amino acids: CASSFGASGRASEQYF.

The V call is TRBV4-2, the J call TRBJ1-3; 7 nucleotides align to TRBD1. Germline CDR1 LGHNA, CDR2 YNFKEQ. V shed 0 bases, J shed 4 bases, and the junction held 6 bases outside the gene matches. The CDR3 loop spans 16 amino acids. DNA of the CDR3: TGTGCCAGCAGCCAAGATTACAGGGGACGGGGAAACACCATATATTTT. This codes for CASSQDYRGRGNTIYF.

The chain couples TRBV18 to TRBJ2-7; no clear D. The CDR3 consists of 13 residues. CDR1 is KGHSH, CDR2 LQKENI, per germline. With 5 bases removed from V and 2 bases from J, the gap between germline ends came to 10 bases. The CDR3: CASSLSATYEQYF. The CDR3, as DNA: TGTGCCAGCTCATTGTCTGCTACCTACGAGCAGTACTTC.

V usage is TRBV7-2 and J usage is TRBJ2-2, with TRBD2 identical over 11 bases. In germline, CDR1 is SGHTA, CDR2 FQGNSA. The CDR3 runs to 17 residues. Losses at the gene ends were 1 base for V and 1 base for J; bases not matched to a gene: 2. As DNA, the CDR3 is TGTGCCAGCAGCTTAGTAGGGACTAGCGGGAACACCGGGGAGCTGTTTTTT. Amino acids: CASSLVGTSGNTGELFF.

The chain's CDR3 is CASTGREGRSYEQYF. CDR3 in DNA: TGTGCCAGTACGGGGCGGGAGGGCCGTAGCTACGAGCAGTACTTC. The chain carries TRBV7-8 and TRBJ2-5, with 9 bases matching TRBD2. The J call may be wrong; the DNA end is better matched by TRBJ2-7. This CDR3 spans 15 amino acids. CDR1 is SGHVS and CDR2 is FQNEAQ in the germline V gene.

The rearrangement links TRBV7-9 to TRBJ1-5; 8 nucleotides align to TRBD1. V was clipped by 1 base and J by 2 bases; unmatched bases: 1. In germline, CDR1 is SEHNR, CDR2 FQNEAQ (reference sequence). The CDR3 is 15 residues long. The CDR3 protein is CASSLETGGNQPQHF. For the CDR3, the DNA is TGTGCCAGCAGCTTAGAGACAGGGGGCAATCAGCCCCAGCATTTT.

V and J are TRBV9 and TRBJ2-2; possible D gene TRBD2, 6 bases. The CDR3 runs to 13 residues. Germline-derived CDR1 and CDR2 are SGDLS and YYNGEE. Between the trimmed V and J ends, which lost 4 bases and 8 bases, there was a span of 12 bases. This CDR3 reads CASSPGAGGELFF. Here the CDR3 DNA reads TGTGCCAGCAGCCCCGGGGCGGGAGGGGAGCTGTTTTTT.

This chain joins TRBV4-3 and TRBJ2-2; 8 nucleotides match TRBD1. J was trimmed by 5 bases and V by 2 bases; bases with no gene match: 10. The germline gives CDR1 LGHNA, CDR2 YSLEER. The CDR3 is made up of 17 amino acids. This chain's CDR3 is CASSQSPGQGWTGELFF. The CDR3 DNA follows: TGCGCCAGCAGCCAAAGCCCCGGACAGGGATGGACCGGGGAGCTGTTTTTT.